This T cell receptor delta chain appears in the sequencing data of a study of Vδ1+ human thymocytes. Study-wide points: In the thymus, TRG and TRD repertoires looked highly polyclonal with Gaussian CDR3 lengths.

Vdelta1+ thymocyte sorts reached between 98% and 99.6% purity. On this clone: The antigen is undetermined.

Sequences come from RNA converted to cDNA by reverse transcription. Multiplex PCR used pooled V-gene forward primers and a constant-region reverse primer to amplify CDR3s. TCRdb repeated clone calling on the multiplex PCR reads with CATT. The sample holds around 60,000 delta-chain clones; more than 12% are singletons and the top ten take about 0.38%. Germline CDR1 reads TSWWSYY; CDR2 reads QGS. J gave up 4 bases and V 1 base, and 11 bases lay outside the gene matches. The CDR3 is 17 amino acids. Specimen: Vdelta1+ gamma-delta thymocytes from the thymus. The subset here: FACS-sorted CD3+ TCRalphabeta- TCRVdelta1+ TCRVdelta2- thymocytes. V is TRDV1 and J is TRDJ1, with 8 nucleotides matching TRDD3. The TCR sequence derives from a girl under three years old who had congenital heart surgery. As DNA, the CDR3 is TGTGCTCTTGGGGAACCCCACGTGGGATACGCGGGCGATAAACTCATCTTT. It codes for CALGEPHVGYAGDKLIF.